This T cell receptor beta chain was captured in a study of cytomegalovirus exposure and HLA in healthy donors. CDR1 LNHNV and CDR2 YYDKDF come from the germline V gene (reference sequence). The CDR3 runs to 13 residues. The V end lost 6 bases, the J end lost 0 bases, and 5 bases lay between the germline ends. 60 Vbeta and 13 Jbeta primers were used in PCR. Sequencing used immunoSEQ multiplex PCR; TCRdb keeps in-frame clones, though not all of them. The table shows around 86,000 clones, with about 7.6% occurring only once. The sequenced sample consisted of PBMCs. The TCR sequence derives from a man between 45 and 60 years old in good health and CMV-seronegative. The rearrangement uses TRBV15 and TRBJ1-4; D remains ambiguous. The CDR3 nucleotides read TGTGCCACCAGGGGAGCAACTAATGAAAAACTGTTTTTT. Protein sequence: CATRGATNEKLFF.